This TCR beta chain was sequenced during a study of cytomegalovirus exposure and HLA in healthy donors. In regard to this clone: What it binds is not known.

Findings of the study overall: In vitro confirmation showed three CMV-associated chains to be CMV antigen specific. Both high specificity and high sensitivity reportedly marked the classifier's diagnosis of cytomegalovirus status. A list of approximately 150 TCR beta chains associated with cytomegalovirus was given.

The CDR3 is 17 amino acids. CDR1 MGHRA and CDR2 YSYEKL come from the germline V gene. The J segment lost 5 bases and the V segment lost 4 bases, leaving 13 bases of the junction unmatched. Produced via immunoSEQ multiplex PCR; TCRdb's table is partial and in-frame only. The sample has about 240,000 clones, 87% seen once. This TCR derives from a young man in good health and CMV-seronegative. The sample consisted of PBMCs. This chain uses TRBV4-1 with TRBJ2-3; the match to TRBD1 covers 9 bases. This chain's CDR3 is CASSLLNLGQGIDTQYF. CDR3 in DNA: TGCGCCAGCAGCCTACTCAATTTAGGACAGGGGATAGATACGCAGTATTTT.